These 20 T cell receptor beta chains share one sample of origin, sequenced in a study of cytomegalovirus exposure and HLA in healthy donors. Here immunoSEQ multiplex PCR was the method, and the copy in TCRdb shows in-frame clones only, minus some. The sample has about 220,000 clones; around 80% are singletons. Sequenced sample: PBMCs. These receptors were taken from a woman younger than 45 in good health and CMV-seropositive.

The chain is built from TRBV29-1 and TRBJ1-1, with D unresolved. The ends were cut back, 7 bases at V and 9 bases at J, with 12 bases in the middle. Germline values: CDR1 SQVTM, CDR2 ANQGSEA. This CDR3 is 10 amino acids long. CDR3 nucleotide sequence: TGCAGCGCAGCCGAAAGGAAAGCTTTCTTT. Translating gives CSAAERKAFF. The full variable domain, completed using reference TRBV29-1 and TRBJ1-1, is SAVISQKPSRDICQRGTSLTIQCQVDSQVTMMFWYRQQPGQSLTLIATANQGSEATYESGFVIDKFPISRPNLTFSTLTVSNMSPEDSSIYLCSAAERKAFFGQGTRLTVV.

The rearrangement joins TRBV11-2 to TRBJ1-2, with TRBD1 identical over 9 bases. The CDR3 covers 15 residues. Per germline, CDR1 SGHAT and CDR2 FQNNGV. V lost 5 bases to trimming and J lost 3 bases; unmatched junction nucleotides: 7. This CDR3 reads CASSLGQGIHYGYTF. DNA of the CDR3: TGTGCCAGCAGCCTAGGACAGGGGATTCACTATGGCTACACCTTC.

This clone appeared a single time. This chain connects TRBV25-1 to TRBJ2-1, with D perhaps TRBD1 or TRBD2 (6 bases each). The CDR3 extends over 14 amino acids. V was clipped by 3 bases and J by 4 bases, with 10 bases between them. Germline V gene sequence: CDR1 MGHDK, CDR2 SYGVNS. CDR3 loop: CASSERGAYNEQFF. CDR3 nucleotides: TGTGCCAGCAGTGAGAGGGGGGCATACAATGAGCAGTTCTTC.

V is TRBV7-6 and J is TRBJ1-5; maybe TRBD1 (5 bases). The CDR3 totals 17 residues. V was cut by 1 base and J by 7 bases, with 20 bases left in between. Germline-derived CDR1 and CDR2 are SGHVS and FNYEAQ. The CDR3 region has the DNA TGTGCCAGCAGCTTAGGGGGGGGGATCTTCTTCGGCCAGCCCCAGCATTTT. It specifies CASSLGGGIFFGQPQHF.

The chain employs TRBV29-1 and TRBJ2-7; D might be TRBD2 (6 bases). CDR1 and CDR2 (germline): SQVTM, ANQGSEA. The V gene lost 1 base and the J gene lost 9 bases, with 25 bases spanning the gap. This CDR3 has 16 residues. The CDR3 DNA sequence: TGCAGCGTTGAAGGGAGGGAGCACCCCGGTAGGTCGGTGCAGTACTTC. It yields the protein CSVEGREHPGRSVQYF.

This clone was seen a handful of times. This chain uses TRBV5-1 with TRBJ2-7; possibly TRBD1 or TRBD2 for D (5 bases each). V gave up 0 bases and J gave up 6 bases, with 13 bases separating them. The CDR3 covers 14 residues. Germline CDR1 is SGHRS and CDR2 is YFSETQ. CDR3 residues: CASSLAGEGFEQYF. Here the CDR3 DNA reads TGCGCCAGCAGCTTGGCTGGAGAGGGGTTCGAGCAGTACTTC.

The chain is built from TRBV12-5 and TRBJ2-7, with D unclear. Trimming took off 4 bases at V and 2 bases at J, with 6 bases between the two ends. Germline CDR1 and CDR2: LGHNT and FRNRAP. The CDR3 covers 12 residues. This CDR3 is CASGSSPYEQYF. The CDR3 nucleotides read TGTGCTAGTGGTTCCTCCCCCTACGAGCAGTACTTC.

The sample holds a few counts of this clone. The chain carries TRBV7-2 and TRBJ2-1, with 11 bases lining up with TRBD2. CDR3 length equals 16 residues. V dropped 5 bases and J dropped 3; count of bases not matched to a gene: 6. CDR1 is SGHTA and CDR2 is FQGNSA in the germline V gene. CDR3 coding DNA: TGTGCCAGCAGCACGGGACTAGCGGACTTCTACAATGAGCAGTTCTTC. Protein sequence: CASSTGLADFYNEQFF.

The genes are TRBV29-1 and TRBJ1-5; D gene ambiguous. Between the trimmed V and J ends, which lost 7 bases and 10 bases, there was a span of 14 bases. The length of the CDR3 is 11 residues. Germline CDR1 reads SQVTM; CDR2 reads ANQGSEA. The CDR3 DNA reads TGCAGCGCCCAGTCGGATTACCCCCAGCATTTT. It encodes CSAQSDYPQHF.

This clone was found a few times. V is TRBV9 and J is TRBJ2-2; 7 bases are a match to TRBD1. Losses at the gene ends were 2 bases for V and 4 bases for J; bases not matched to a gene: 2. The germline CDR1 and CDR2 sequences are SGDLS and YYNGEE. CDR3 length equals 14 residues. The DNA of the CDR3 is TGTGCCAGCAGCGTGACAGGGATCACCGGGGAGCTGTTTTTT. Amino acids: CASSVTGITGELFF.

This clone was recorded once. The chain links TRBV13 to TRBJ1-1, with 12 bases that match TRBD1. This CDR3 contains 16 residues. The V segment lost 6 bases and the J segment 0 bases; nucleotides outside the gene matches: 5. Germline loops: CDR1 PRHDT, CDR2 FYEKMQ (reference sequence). The CDR3 here is CASRNRDRGLNTEAFF. The DNA of the CDR3 is TGTGCCAGCAGGAACCGGGACAGGGGGCTGAACACTGAAGCTTTCTTT.

The rearrangement uses TRBV25-1 and TRBJ2-2, with D possibly matching TRBD1 (5 bases). The V gene lost 2 bases and the J gene lost 6 bases, with 10 bases spanning the gap. Per germline, CDR1 MGHDK and CDR2 SYGVNS. The CDR3 is 14 residues long. CDR3 sequence (DNA): TGTGCCAGCAGTGAAGTCAGGGAATCCGGGGAGCTGTTTTTT. Encoded protein: CASSEVRESGELFF.

This chain connects TRBV2 to TRBJ2-2; 8 positions match TRBD1. Germline CDR1 is SNHLY and CDR2 is FYNNEI. The CDR3 runs 14 residues. Trimming took 6 bases from V and 6 from J; bases not matched to a gene: 6. CDR3 sequence: CASRNKQGAGELFF. CDR3 bases: TGTGCCAGCAGGAATAAACAGGGGGCCGGGGAGCTGTTTTTT.

The V and J genes are TRBV10-3 and TRBJ2-3; 7 bases align to TRBD2. V trimming: 10 bases; J trimming: 4 bases; junction bases outside the gene matches: 14. Germline-derived CDR1 and CDR2 are ENHRY and SYGVKD. The CDR3 covers 15 residues. The CDR3 loop reads CATSSEGGRADTQYF. CDR3 nucleotide sequence: TGTGCCACCTCGAGTGAGGGAGGGCGCGCAGATACGCAGTATTTT.

This chain uses TRBV6-1 with TRBJ2-7; D is ambiguous. V dropped 4 bases and J dropped 4 bases, with 5 bases sitting between them. Germline V CDR1 and CDR2: MNHNS, SASEGT. The CDR3 length is 11 residues. DNA for the CDR3: TGTGCCAGCAGTGTAGGGTACGAGCAGTACTTC. Translation: CASSVGYEQYF.

The J gene is TRBJ1-1, the V gene TRBV6-5; D gene uncertain. Trimming took off 0 bases at V and 5 bases at J, with 13 bases between the two ends. The CDR3 consists of 15 residues. Germline V gene data show CDR1 as MNHEY and CDR2 as SVGAGI. CDR3 amino acids: CASSYSSGGGTEAFF. CDR3 DNA sequence: TGTGCCAGCAGTTACTCGTCCGGAGGAGGTACTGAAGCTTTCTTT.

V and J are TRBV19 and TRBJ1-4; D ambiguous. The CDR3 is 14 residues long. Trimming removed 4 bases from V and 4 bases from J, with 10 bases in between. Germline V gene sequence: CDR1 LNHDA, CDR2 SQIVND (reference sequence). DNA for the CDR3: TGTGCCAGTAGTAGACCCGGAGATAATGAAAAACTGTTTTTT. Protein product: CASSRPGDNEKLFF.

This rearrangement joins TRBV7-2 to TRBJ2-7; D remains ambiguous. Germline V gene sequence: CDR1 SGHTA, CDR2 FQGNSA. The germline V and J ends were trimmed by 2 bases and 5 bases, with 4 bases remaining between them. The CDR3 spans 11 residues. The CDR3 coding sequence is TGTGCCAGCAGCTTATTCGACGAGCAGTACTTC. It yields the protein CASSLFDEQYF. The variable domain in full, completed from reference TRBV7-2 and TRBJ2-7, reads GAGVSQSPSNKVTEKGKDVELRCDPISGHTALYWYRQSLGQGLEFLIYFQGNSAPDKSGLPSDRFSAERTGGSVSTLTIQRTQQEDSAVYLCASSLFDEQYFGPGTRLTVT.

This clone was observed many times. The chain has TRBV5-1 and TRBJ2-1, with a possible D match to TRBD2 (5 bases). The germline CDR1 and CDR2 sequences are SGHRS and YFSETQ. This CDR3 comprises 15 residues. V lost 0 bases to trimming and J lost 8 bases, with 15 bases between them. The CDR3 region has the DNA TGCGCCAGCAGCTTGGGGACTCCCGACCTATATGAGCAGTTCTTC. It is translated as CASSLGTPDLYEQFF.

The chain links TRBV20-1 to TRBJ2-3; 7 positions match TRBD2. Trimming took 5 bases from V and 13 from J; bases not matched to a gene: 9. This CDR3 region has 11 residues. Germline V gene data show CDR1 as DFQATT and CDR2 as SNEGSKA (reference sequence). The CDR3 region is CSAPGGGSEYF. CDR3 sequence (DNA): TGCAGTGCTCCAGGTGGCGGGAGTGAGTATTTT.